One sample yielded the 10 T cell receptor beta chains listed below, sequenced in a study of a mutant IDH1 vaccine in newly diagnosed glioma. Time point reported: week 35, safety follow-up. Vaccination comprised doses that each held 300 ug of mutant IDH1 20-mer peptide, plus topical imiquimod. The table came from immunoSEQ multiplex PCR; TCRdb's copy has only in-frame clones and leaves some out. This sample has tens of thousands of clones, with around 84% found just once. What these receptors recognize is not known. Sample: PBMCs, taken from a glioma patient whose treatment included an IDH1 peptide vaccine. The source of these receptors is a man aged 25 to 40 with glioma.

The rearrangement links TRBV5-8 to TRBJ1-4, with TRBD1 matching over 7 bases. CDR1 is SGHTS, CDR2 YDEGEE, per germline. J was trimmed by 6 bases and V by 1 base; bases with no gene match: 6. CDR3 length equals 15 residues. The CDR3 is CASSLQDRRDEKLFF. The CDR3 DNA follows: TGTGCCAGCAGCTTGCAGGACAGGAGAGATGAAAAACTGTTTTTT.

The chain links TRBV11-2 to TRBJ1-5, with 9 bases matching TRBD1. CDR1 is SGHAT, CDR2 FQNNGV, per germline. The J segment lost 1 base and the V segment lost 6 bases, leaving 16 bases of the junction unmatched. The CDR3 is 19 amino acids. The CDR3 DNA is TGTGCCAGCAGTATTACAGCGGGACAGGGAGGTGGGAGCAATCAGCCCCAGCATTTT. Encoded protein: CASSITAGQGGGSNQPQHF.

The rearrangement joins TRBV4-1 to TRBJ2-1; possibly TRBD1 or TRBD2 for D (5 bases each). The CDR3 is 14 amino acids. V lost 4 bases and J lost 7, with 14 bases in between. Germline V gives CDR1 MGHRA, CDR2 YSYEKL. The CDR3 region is CASSLQAEGNEQFF. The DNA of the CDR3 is TGCGCCAGCAGCCTGCAGGCAGAGGGGAATGAGCAGTTCTTC.

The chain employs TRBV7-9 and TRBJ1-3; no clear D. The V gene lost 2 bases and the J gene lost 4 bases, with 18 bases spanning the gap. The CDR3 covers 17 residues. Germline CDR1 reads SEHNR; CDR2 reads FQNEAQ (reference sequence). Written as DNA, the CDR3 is TGTGCCAGCAGCTTATCACGACTATACGGACTCGGAAACACCATATATTTT. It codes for CASSLSRLYGLGNTIYF.

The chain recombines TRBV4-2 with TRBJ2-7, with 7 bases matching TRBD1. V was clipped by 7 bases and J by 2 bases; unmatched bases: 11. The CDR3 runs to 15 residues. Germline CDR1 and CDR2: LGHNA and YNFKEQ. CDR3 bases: TGTGCCAGCACCCCGTCCCAGGGGGATCCCTACGAGCAGTACTTC. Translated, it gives CASTPSQGDPYEQYF.

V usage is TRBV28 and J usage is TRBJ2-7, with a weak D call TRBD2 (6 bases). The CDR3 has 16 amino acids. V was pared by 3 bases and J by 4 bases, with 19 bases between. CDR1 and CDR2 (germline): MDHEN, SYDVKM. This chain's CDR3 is CASSLPRDFFRYEQYF. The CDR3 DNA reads TGTGCCAGCAGTTTGCCTCGGGACTTCTTCAGGTACGAGCAGTACTTC.

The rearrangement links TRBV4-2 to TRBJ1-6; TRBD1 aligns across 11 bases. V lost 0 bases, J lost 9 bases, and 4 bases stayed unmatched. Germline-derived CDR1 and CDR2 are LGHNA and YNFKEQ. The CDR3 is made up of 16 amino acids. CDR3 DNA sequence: TGTGCCAGCAGCCAAGATTCCGGGACAGGGGGTTCACCCCTCCACTTT. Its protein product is CASSQDSGTGGSPLHF.

The CDR3 here is CASNPSSGNTIYF. The CDR3 DNA is TGTGCCAGCAATCCGAGCTCTGGAAACACCATATATTTT. The rearrangement links TRBV7-9 to TRBJ1-3, with D unclear. Germline CDR1 and CDR2: SEHNR and FQNEAQ (reference sequence). The CDR3 covers 13 residues. Trimming cost V 7 bases and J 0 bases, with 7 bases left between them.

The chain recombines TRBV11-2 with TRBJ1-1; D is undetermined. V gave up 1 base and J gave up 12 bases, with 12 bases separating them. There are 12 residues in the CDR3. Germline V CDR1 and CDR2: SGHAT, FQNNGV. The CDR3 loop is CASSLGGQSSFF. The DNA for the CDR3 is TGTGCCAGCAGCTTAGGCGGCCAGTCCTCTTTCTTT.

The CDR3 DNA follows: TGTGCCAGCAGCTCCCTAGCGGGGGTCAACAATGAGCAGTTCTTC. Its translation: CASSSLAGVNNEQFF. V gene TRBV7-9 combines with J gene TRBJ2-1, with 10 bases matching TRBD2. Germline-derived CDR1 and CDR2 are SEHNR and FQNEAQ (reference sequence). With V trimmed by 4 bases and J by 5 bases, 5 bases remained unmatched. CDR3 length equals 15 residues.